Listed below are T cell receptor beta chains from one sample, sequenced in a study of blood T cell repertoires in COVID-19. Clones were read by immunoSEQ multiplex PCR, and TCRdb kept only the in-frame ones, dropping some. The sample carries 140,000 to 150,000 clones, 84% recorded once. Sequenced sample: peripheral blood. The receptors come from a human donor in a cohort sampled during active COVID-19. CDR3s include the opening cysteine and the closing phenylalanine or tryptophan. The D gene is left open where the match is weak. Where a row states a size, it is once, few, many or the class of an expanded clone; other rows omit it.

TRBJ1-1 TRBD1 TRBV29-1 once TGCAGCGCAACGACAGGGTTGGAAGCTTTCTTT CSATTGLEAFF
TRBJ1-3 TRBD1 TRBV13 NA TGTGCCAGCAGCGAACGGACAGGGAACGGAAACACCATATATTTT CASSERTGNGNTIYF
TRBJ2-7 NA TRBV7-2 NA TGTGCCAGCAGCTTATCGCAGGGACAAGCCTACGAGCAGTACTTC CASSLSQGQAYEQYF
TRBJ1-2 TRBD1 TRBV28 once TGTGCCAGCAGTTCGGGACAGGGAAAAAGGAGCTACACCTTC CASSSGQGKRSYTF
TRBJ1-1 NA TRBV28 few TGTGCCAGCAGTTCCCATGAAGCTTTCTTT CASSSHEAFF
TRBJ1-6 TRBD1 TRBV19 NA TGTGCCAGTAGTATCCGGACAGGGGCCCTCTCCTATAATTCACCCCTCCACTTT CASSIRTGALSYNSPLHF
TRBJ1-1 NA TRBV25-1 once TGTGCCAGCAGTGAATATGGTGGGGCGGCCATCGCCGAAGCTTTCTTT CASSEYGGAAIAEAFF
TRBJ2-3 TRBD2 TRBV10-3 NA TGTGCCATCAGTGGGAGCCCGACTAGCGGGAACACAGATACGCAGTATTTT CAISGSPTSGNTDTQYF
TRBJ2-3 TRBD1 TRBV29-1 NA TGCAGCGTGGCCCAAGGGGGCGTCGGAGATACGCAGTATTTT CSVAQGGVGDTQYF
TRBJ2-7 NA TRBV7-3 NA TGTGCCAGCAGCTTGGCTCCAGGGGACTCCTACGAGCAGTACTTC CASSLAPGDSYEQYF
TRBJ2-1 TRBD2 TRBV5-4 NA TGTGCCAGCAGCTTGAGCGGGGGGGGGATTGAGCAGTTCTTC CASSLSGGGIEQFF
TRBJ2-2 TRBD2 TRBV2 NA TGTGCCAGCAGCCTACTAGCGGGGGGGAACACCGGGGAGCTGTTTTTT CASSLLAGGNTGELFF
TRBJ2-5 NA TRBV7-9 NA TGTGCCAGCAGCTTGGAGTGGAACCAAGAGACCCAGTACTTC CASSLEWNQETQYF
TRBJ2-1 NA TRBV10-3 NA TGTGCCATCAGCCCCGCCGGCGGGGTCTACAATGAGCAGTTCTTC CAISPAGGVYNEQFF
TRBJ1-2 NA TRBV19 once TGTGCCAGTGGTCCGGACTATGGCTACACCTTC CASGPDYGYTF
TRBJ2-1 TRBD1 TRBV9 NA TGTGCCAGCAGCGTGACAGGGCAGTACAATGAGCAGTTCTTC CASSVTGQYNEQFF
TRBJ1-6 NA TRBV5-6 once TGTGCCAGCAGCCGGGAACTAGGAGACGGTAATTCACCCCTCCACTTT CASSRELGDGNSPLHF
TRBJ2-7 NA TRBV2 NA TGTGCCAGCAGTTTGGGGAGCGGAGAGCAGTACTTC CASSLGSGEQYF
TRBJ2-1 TRBD2 TRBV6-2/TRBV6-3 NA TGTGCCAGCAGTTACCCTACTAGCGTCGCACTCCCTTTCAATGAGCAGTTCTTC CASSYPTSVALPFNEQFF
TRBJ1-1 TRBD1 TRBV18 NA TGTGCCAGTTCGACTGGGACAGGGGGCTTATCTGAAGCTTTCTTT CASSTGTGGLSEAFF
TRBJ2-5 TRBD2 TRBV5-4 NA TGTGCCAGCAGCTGGACCCCTACGGGGGGGAGGGAGACCCAGTACTTC CASSWTPTGGRETQYF
TRBJ2-5 TRBD1 TRBV7-2 few TGTGCCAGCAGCTTAGTAGGGGGCGGGACCCAGTACTTC CASSLVGGGTQYF
TRBJ1-5 NA TRBV30 NA TGTGCCTGGAGTCCCCGTCGGGGTGATAGCAATCAGCCCCAGCATTTT CAWSPRRGDSNQPQHF
TRBJ2-5 TRBD2 TRBV5-1 few TGCGCCAGCAGCCGAGTCGGACTAGCGGGCGGGGAGACCCAGTACTTC CASSRVGLAGGETQYF
TRBJ2-1 NA TRBV18 NA TGTGCCAGCTCATCAAACCGGCGAGGTGAGCAGTTCTTC CASSSNRRGEQFF
TRBJ1-6 TRBD1 TRBV3-1/TRBV3-2 NA TGTGCCAGCACCCACGGGACAGTGGGTTCACCCCTCCACTTT CASTHGTVGSPLHF
TRBJ2-1 NA TRBV24-1 NA TGTGCCACCAGTGATCCAAGCGGAGGGGGGGCGAGGAATGAGCAGTTCTTC CATSDPSGGGARNEQFF
TRBJ2-2 TRBD2 TRBV11-3 few TGTGCCAGCACCCCAAGCGGGAGCGGTACCGGGGAGCTGTTTTTT CASTPSGSGTGELFF
TRBJ2-1 NA TRBV19 NA TGTGCCAGTAGTATCAAGGTAGAGGCGGGCTATGAGCAGTTCTTC CASSIKVEAGYEQFF
TRBJ2-1 NA TRBV19 NA TGTGCCAGTAGTATAGGGCGGGGCGGTTACAATGAGCAGTTCTTC CASSIGRGGYNEQFF
TRBJ1-2 TRBD1 TRBV30 NA TGTGCCTGGAAACCGGGACAGGGTTTCGGCGGCTACACCTTC CAWKPGQGFGGYTF
TRBJ2-1 NA TRBV6-5 NA TGTGCCAGCATAAAAGGAGGGTTACCCTACAATGAGCAGTTCTTC CASIKGGLPYNEQFF
TRBJ2-7 NA TRBV19 few TGTGCCAGTAGTACCACAGAGAGCTCCTACGAGCAGTACTTC CASSTTESSYEQYF
TRBJ2-7 NA TRBV7-3 NA TGTGCCAGCAGCTTAACGCCAGGATACGAGCAGTACTTC CASSLTPGYEQYF
TRBJ1-1 TRBD1 TRBV9 NA TGTGCCAGCAGCCCCCAGACAGGGGGCGGGAACACTGAAGCTTTCTTT CASSPQTGGGNTEAFF
TRBJ2-1 TRBD2 TRBV7-9 NA TGTGCCAGCAGCTTCGGCGGACTAGCGAGGGGCAATGAGCAGTTCTTC CASSFGGLARGNEQFF
TRBJ1-1 NA TRBV2 once TGTGCCAGCAGTGAACGACGGGATAACACTGAAGCTTTCTTT CASSERRDNTEAFF
TRBJ1-3 TRBD1 TRBV6-1 NA TGTGCCAGCAGTGAATTCGACAGGGGCTCTGGAAACACCATATATTTT CASSEFDRGSGNTIYF
TRBJ2-7 TRBD1 TRBV11-3 NA TGTGCCAGCAGCTCCCCGGGACAGTCGGAGCAGTACTTC CASSSPGQSEQYF
TRBJ1-1 NA TRBV19 NA TGTGCCAGTGGCCCTACGGGGATGAACACTGAAGCTTTCTTT CASGPTGMNTEAFF
TRBJ1-5 NA TRBV9 NA TGTGCCAGCAGCGTAGACGGGGGGAGGGAGCCCCAGCATTTT CASSVDGGREPQHF
TRBJ2-3 NA TRBV7-2 once TGTGCCAGCAGCCGCGGGCGTACAGATACGCAGTATTTT CASSRGRTDTQYF
TRBJ2-1 NA TRBV25-1 NA TGTGCCAGCAGTGAGGCTGGCTCCTACAATGAGCAGTTCTTC CASSEAGSYNEQFF
TRBJ1-6 NA TRBV11-2 NA TGTGCCAGCAGCCATCAGGGAGGTTATCCACCCCTCCACTTT CASSHQGGYPPLHF
TRBJ1-1 NA TRBV19 NA TGTGCCAGTAGTATCGGACAGAGGGACACTGAAGCTTTCTTT CASSIGQRDTEAFF
TRBJ2-7 NA TRBV7-2 NA TGTGCCAGCAGCTACCCGAGCTCCTACGAGCAGTACTTC CASSYPSSYEQYF
TRBJ1-2 NA TRBV5-4 NA TGTGCCAGCAGCTTGGCCGGGGGGACAATCTATGGCTACACCTTC CASSLAGGTIYGYTF